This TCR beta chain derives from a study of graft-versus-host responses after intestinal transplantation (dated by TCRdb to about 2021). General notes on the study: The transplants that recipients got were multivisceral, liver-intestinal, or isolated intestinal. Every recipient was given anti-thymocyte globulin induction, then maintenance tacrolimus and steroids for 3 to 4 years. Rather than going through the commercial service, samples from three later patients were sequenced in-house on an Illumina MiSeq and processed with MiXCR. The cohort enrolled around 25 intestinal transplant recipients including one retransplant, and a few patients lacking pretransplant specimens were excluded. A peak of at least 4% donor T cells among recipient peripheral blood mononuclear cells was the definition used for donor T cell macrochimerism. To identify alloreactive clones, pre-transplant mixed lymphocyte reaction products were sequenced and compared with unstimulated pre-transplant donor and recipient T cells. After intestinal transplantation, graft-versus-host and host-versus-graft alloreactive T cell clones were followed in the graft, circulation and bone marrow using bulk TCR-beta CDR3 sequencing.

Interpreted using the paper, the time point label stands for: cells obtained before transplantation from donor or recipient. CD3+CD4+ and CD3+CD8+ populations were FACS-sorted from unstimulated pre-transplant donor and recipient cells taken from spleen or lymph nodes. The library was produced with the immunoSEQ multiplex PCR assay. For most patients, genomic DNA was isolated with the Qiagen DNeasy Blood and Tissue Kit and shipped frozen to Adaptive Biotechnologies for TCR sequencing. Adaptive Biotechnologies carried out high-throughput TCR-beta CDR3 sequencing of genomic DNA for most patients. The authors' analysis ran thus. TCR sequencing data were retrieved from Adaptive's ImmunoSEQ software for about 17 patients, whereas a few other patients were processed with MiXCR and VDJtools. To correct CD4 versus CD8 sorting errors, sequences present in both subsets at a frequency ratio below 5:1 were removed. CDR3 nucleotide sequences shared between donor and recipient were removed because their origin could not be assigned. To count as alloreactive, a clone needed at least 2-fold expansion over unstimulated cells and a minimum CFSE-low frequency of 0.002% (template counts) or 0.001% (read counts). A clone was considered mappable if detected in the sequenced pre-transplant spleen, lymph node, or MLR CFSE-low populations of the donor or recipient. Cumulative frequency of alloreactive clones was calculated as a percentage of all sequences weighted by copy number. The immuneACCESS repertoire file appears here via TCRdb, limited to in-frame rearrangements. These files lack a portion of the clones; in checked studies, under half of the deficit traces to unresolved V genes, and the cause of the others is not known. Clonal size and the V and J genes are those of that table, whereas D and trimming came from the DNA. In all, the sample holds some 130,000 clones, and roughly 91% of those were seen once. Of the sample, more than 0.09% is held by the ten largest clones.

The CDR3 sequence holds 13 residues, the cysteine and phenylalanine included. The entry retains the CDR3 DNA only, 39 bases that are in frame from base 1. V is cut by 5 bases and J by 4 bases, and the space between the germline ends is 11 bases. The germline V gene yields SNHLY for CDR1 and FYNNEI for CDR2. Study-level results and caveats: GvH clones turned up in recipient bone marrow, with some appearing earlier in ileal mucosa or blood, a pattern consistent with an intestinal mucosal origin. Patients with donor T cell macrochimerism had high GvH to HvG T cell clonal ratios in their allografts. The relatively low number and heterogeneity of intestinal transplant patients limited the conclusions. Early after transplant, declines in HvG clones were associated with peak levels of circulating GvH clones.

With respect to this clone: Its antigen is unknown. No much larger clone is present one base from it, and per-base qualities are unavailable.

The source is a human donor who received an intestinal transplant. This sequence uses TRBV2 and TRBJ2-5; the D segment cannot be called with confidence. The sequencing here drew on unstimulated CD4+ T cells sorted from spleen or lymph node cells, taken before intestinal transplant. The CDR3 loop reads CASSQLPAETQYF. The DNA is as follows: TGTGCCAGCAGTCAATTACCGGCAGAGACCCAGTACTTC.